These T cell receptor beta chains were read from a single sample in a study of control samples from healthy donors and cancer patients. The protocol was immunoSEQ multiplex PCR, while the TCRdb copy is restricted to in-frame clones and leaves out a portion. In the table there are around 19,000 clones, 88% of which are singletons. Specimen: PBMCs. The receptors stem from a woman in her sixties or seventies with head and neck cancer. Both conserved end residues are part of each CDR3. The order of the fields is clone size, V gene, J gene, D gene, CDR3 protein, CDR3 DNA. D genes are given only for firm matches. For some rows the clone size is stated as once, few or many, or as a class when expanded; others skip it.

>.|TRBV5-1|TRBJ1-6|.
CASSLGGEGNSPLHF
TGCGCCAGCAGCTTAGGAGGGGAAGGGAATTCACCCCTCCACTTT
>.|TRBV6-1|TRBJ1-5|.
CASSEFAGGNQPQHF
TGTGCCAGCAGTGAATTTGCGGGAGGCAATCAGCCCCAGCATTTT
>.|TRBV28|TRBJ1-1|.
CASSLNLRPASRF
TGTGCCAGCAGTTTAAATTTGCGTCCGGCCTCCCGGTTT
>once|TRBV7-6|TRBJ2-6|.
CASSSSAAGANVLTF
TGTGCCAGCAGCTCGTCAGCGGCCGGGGCCAACGTCCTGACTTTC
>.|TRBV5-6|TRBJ2-4|.
CASSLRGYLAKNIQYF
TGTGCCAGCAGCCTCCGGGGCTATTTAGCCAAAAACATTCAGTACTTC
>.|TRBV15|TRBJ2-1|.
CATSRDGVEQFF
TGTGCCACCAGCAGAGATGGAGTAGAGCAGTTCTTC
>.|TRBV5-6|TRBJ1-3|TRBD1
CASSHEVRGLAGNTIYF
TGTGCCAGCAGCCATGAGGTCAGGGGGCTAGCTGGAAACACCATATATTTT
>.|TRBV28|TRBJ2-1|TRBD1
CASHKGTAQFF
TGTGCCAGCCATAAAGGGACAGCTCAGTTCTTC
>once|TRBV28|TRBJ1-1|.
CASSNSGNTEAFF
TGTGCCAGCAGTAATTCCGGGAACACTGAAGCTTTCTTT
>.|TRBV10-3|TRBJ2-7|.
CAISAGTRFYEQYF
TGTGCCATCAGTGCCGGGACACGCTTCTACGAGCAGTACTTC
>.|TRBV5-8|TRBJ2-1|TRBD2
CASRGLANEQFF
TGTGCCAGCAGGGGACTAGCCAATGAGCAGTTCTTC
>.|TRBV18|TRBJ2-7|TRBD2
CASSPLGLAREQYF
TGTGCCAGCTCCCCCCTTGGACTAGCTCGCGAGCAGTACTTC
>.|TRBV19|TRBJ2-1|.
CASRSHVGTVNEQFF
TGTGCCAGTAGAAGCCATGTGGGAACGGTTAATGAGCAGTTCTTC
>.|TRBV7-9|TRBJ2-1|TRBD2
CASSFQREGDEQFF
TGTGCCAGCAGCTTTCAGCGGGAGGGGGATGAGCAGTTCTTC
>.|TRBV6-5|TRBJ1-2|.
CASSYGSARDGYTF
TGTGCCAGCAGTTATGGCAGTGCCAGGGATGGCTACACCTTC
>.|TRBV18|TRBJ1-5|.
CASSPLGDGNQPQHF
TGTGCCAGCTCACCGCTGGGGGACGGCAATCAGCCCCAGCATTTT
>.|TRBV7-2|TRBJ1-2|.
CASSLGGNNYGYTF
TGTGCCAGCAGCTTAGGGGGCAACAACTATGGCTACACCTTC
>.|TRBV11-2|TRBJ1-1|.
CASSLDRGLEAFF
TGTGCCAGCAGCTTAGATCGGGGCCTAGAAGCTTTCTTT
>.|TRBV29-1|TRBJ1-1|.
CSVEEAGRAFF
TGCAGCGTTGAAGAGGCGGGGAGGGCTTTCTTT
>.|TRBV7-2|TRBJ2-1|TRBD2
CASSLMSGSWNEQFF
TGTGCCAGCAGCTTAATGAGCGGGAGTTGGAATGAGCAGTTCTTC
>.|TRBV10-1|TRBJ1-1|TRBD1
CASSEMGQGASRAFF
TGCGCCAGCAGTGAAATGGGACAGGGGGCGAGTCGAGCTTTCTTT
>.|TRBV5-1|TRBJ2-5|TRBD2
CASSLGVKSGGPGEETQYF
TGCGCCAGCAGCTTGGGCGTTAAAAGCGGGGGGCCCGGTGAAGAGACCCAGTACTTC
>few|TRBV28|TRBJ2-7|.
CASSLFLGQGGSYEQYF
TGTGCCAGCAGTTTATTTTTGGGGCAGGGAGGCTCCTACGAGCAGTACTTC
>.|TRBV27|TRBJ1-2|.
CASRAWDSGTGYGYTF
TGTGCCAGCAGGGCTTGGGACTCCGGGACGGGCTATGGCTACACCTTC
>few|TRBV5-1|TRBJ1-1|TRBD1
CASSRNRGNTEAFF
TGCGCCAGCAGCCGGAACAGGGGGAACACTGAAGCTTTCTTT
>.|TRBV27|TRBJ1-5|.
CASSPREGYQPQHF
TGTGCCAGCAGTCCCCGGGAGGGTTATCAGCCCCAGCATTTT
>.|TRBV3-1/TRBV3-2|TRBJ2-1|TRBD2
CASSQDGLAGWRNEQFF
TGTGCCAGCAGCCAAGACGGACTAGCGGGATGGAGGAATGAGCAGTTCTTC
>.|TRBV27|TRBJ2-7|TRBD2
CASSSYLRLAGEGEQYF
TGTGCCAGCAGTTCCTACCTTCGACTAGCGGGAGAGGGTGAGCAGTACTTC
>.|TRBV18|TRBJ2-2|TRBD1
CASSGGQGLNTGELFF
TGTGCCAGCTCCGGGGGACAGGGTCTGAACACCGGGGAGCTGTTTTTT
>.|TRBV5-1|TRBJ2-7|TRBD1
CASSQWTGLGDEQYF
TGCGCCAGCAGCCAGTGGACAGGGTTAGGTGACGAGCAGTACTTC
>.|TRBV2|TRBJ2-5|TRBD2
CASSEGGTSDETQYF
TGTGCCAGCAGTGAAGGGGGGACTAGCGATGAGACCCAGTACTTC
>.|TRBV27|TRBJ1-5|.
CASSLWGDGDQPQHF
TGTGCCAGCAGTTTATGGGGGGACGGTGATCAGCCCCAGCATTTT
>.|TRBV9|TRBJ1-2|.
CASSPPDSYGYTF
TGTGCCAGCAGCCCACCGGACAGCTATGGCTACACCTTC
>.|TRBV7-9|TRBJ2-7|TRBD1
CASSFPGQGVYEQYF
TGTGCCAGCAGCTTCCCGGGACAGGGGGTCTACGAGCAGTACTTC
>.|TRBV5-1|TRBJ2-1|TRBD2
CASSLGLAGGPIGWQFF
TGCGCCAGCAGCTTGGGGCTAGCGGGAGGGCCGATCGGTTGGCAGTTCTTC
>.|TRBV5-1|TRBJ2-4|TRBD1
CASSSGDRAGIQYF
TGCGCCAGCAGCTCAGGAGACAGGGCCGGCATTCAGTACTTC
>.|TRBV3-1/TRBV3-2|TRBJ1-5|.
CASSPLGTQPQHF
TGTGCCAGCAGCCCGCTGGGGACTCAGCCCCAGCATTTT
>.|TRBV3-1/TRBV3-2|TRBJ1-1|.
CASSQGVRTEAFF
TGTGCCAGCAGCCAGGGGGTCCGCACTGAAGCTTTCTTT
>.|TRBV3-1/TRBV3-2|TRBJ1-2|TRBD1
CASSQRGEQGMGGYTF
TGTGCCAGCAGCCAGAGGGGGGAACAGGGGATGGGCGGCTACACCTTC
>.|TRBV28|TRBJ1-1|.
CASRGVSGTEAFF
TGTGCCAGCAGGGGGGTTTCCGGCACTGAAGCTTTCTTT
>.|TRBV7-8|TRBJ2-3|.
CASRKRLGTGITDTQYF
TGTGCCAGCAGGAAGAGGTTGGGCACAGGGATCACAGATACGCAGTATTTT
>.|TRBV24-1|TRBJ2-3|.
CATSDPGPGMNRDTQYF
TGTGCCACCAGTGATCCGGGACCGGGCATGAACAGGGATACGCAGTATTTT
>.|TRBV4-1|TRBJ2-5|TRBD2
CASSQDKLAGVKETQYF
TGCGCCAGCAGCCAAGATAAACTAGCGGGAGTCAAGGAGACCCAGTACTTC
>.|TRBV5-1|TRBJ2-1|TRBD2
CASSSGLAGADEQFF
TGCGCCAGCAGCTCGGGACTAGCGGGAGCGGATGAGCAGTTCTTC
>.|TRBV12-5|TRBJ1-1|TRBD1
CASGFFGQANTEAFF
TGTGCTAGTGGTTTTTTTGGACAGGCGAACACTGAAGCTTTCTTT
>.|TRBV5-4|TRBJ1-2|.
CASSKQGSVYGYTF
TGTGCCAGCAGCAAACAGGGCTCGGTCTATGGCTACACCTTC